This TCR beta chain stems from a study of human T cells and chemical hapten exposure. This clonotype was counted between two and nine times. Its antigen is undetermined. General observations from the study: TCRs whose frequency exceeded 1 in 1000 remained the same following DPC sensitization.

The CDR3 is 15 residues long. V lost 3 bases, J lost 0 bases, and 9 bases lay in between. Germline values: CDR1 SNHLY, CDR2 FYNNEI. This sample's time point: healthy volunteer bleed at 2 weeks. Blood, whole and unfractionated, served as the source for total RNA extraction. TCRdb used MiXCR to reprocess the RACE reads, holding one entry per CDR3 protein. The sample carries around 130,000 distinct CDR3 sequences, approximately 9.1% recorded once. The sequenced material came from whole blood. This TCR derives from a male donor in good health. Some clones in this sample may be carry-over from other donors' samples. The chain is built from TRBV2 and TRBJ2-1, with no clear D. The DNA for the CDR3 is TGTGCCAGCAGTGACCCAGGTAGCTCCTACAATGAGCAGTTCTTC. Translated, it gives CASSDPGSSYNEQFF.